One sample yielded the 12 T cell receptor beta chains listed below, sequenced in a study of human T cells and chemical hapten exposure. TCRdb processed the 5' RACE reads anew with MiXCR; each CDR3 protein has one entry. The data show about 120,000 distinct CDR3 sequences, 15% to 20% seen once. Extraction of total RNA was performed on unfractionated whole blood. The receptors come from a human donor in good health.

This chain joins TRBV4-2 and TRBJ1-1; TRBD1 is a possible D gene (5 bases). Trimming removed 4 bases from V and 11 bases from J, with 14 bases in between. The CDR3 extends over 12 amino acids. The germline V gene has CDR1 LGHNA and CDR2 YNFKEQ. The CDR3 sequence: CASSPSGREAFF. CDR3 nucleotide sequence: TGTGCCAGCAGCCCTAGTGGCAGGGAGGCTTTCTTT.

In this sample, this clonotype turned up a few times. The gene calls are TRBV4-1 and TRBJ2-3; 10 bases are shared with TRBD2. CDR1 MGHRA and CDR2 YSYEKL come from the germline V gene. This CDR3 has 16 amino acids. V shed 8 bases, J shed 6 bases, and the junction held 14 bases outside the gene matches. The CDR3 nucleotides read TGCGCCAGCCAGAGACTAGCGGGCGTTCCCCAGGATACGCAGTATTTT. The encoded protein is CASQRLAGVPQDTQYF.

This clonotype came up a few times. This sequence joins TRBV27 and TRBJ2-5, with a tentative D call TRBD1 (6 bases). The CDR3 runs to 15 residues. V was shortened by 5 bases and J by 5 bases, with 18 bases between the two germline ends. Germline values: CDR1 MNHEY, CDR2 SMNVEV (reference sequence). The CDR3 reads CASSRGQKEGETQYF. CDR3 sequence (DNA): TGTGCCAGCAGTCGGGGACAAAAAGAGGGGGAGACCCAGTACTTC.

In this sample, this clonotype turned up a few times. The CDR3 DNA is TGTGCCAGCAGCCATAGGGTCTTTTCCACCGGGGAGCTGTTTTTT. It codes for CASSHRVFSTGELFF. The chain links TRBV7-8 to TRBJ2-2; the D is unclear. This CDR3 contains 15 residues. Germline CDR1 SGHVS, CDR2 FQNEAQ. V dropped 5 bases and J dropped 4 bases, with 14 bases sitting between them.

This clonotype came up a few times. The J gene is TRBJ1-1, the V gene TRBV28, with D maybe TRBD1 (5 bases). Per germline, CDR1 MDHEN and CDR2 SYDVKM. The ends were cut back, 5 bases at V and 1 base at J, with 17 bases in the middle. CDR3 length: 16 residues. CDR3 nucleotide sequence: TGTGCCAGCAGTCCACTCTTAAAGGGGACGAACACTGAAGCTTTCTTT. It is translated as CASSPLLKGTNTEAFF.

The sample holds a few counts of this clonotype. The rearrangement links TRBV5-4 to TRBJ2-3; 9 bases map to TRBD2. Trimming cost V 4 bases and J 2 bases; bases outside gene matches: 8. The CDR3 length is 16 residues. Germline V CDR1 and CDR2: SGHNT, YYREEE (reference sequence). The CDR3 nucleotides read TGTGCCAGCAGCCCCGCGGGACTAGCCCCCACAGATACGCAGTATTTT. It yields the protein CASSPAGLAPTDTQYF. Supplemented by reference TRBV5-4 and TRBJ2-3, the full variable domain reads ETGVTQSPTHLIKTRGQQVTLRCSSQSGHNTVSWYQQALGQGPQFIFQYYREEENGRGNFPPRFSGLQFPNYSSELNVNALELDDSALYLCASSPAGLAPTDTQYFGPGTRLTVL.

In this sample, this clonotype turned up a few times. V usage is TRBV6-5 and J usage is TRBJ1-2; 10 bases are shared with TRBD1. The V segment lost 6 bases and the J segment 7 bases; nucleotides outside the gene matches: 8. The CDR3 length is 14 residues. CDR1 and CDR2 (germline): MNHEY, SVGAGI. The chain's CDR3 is CASRNSRTGGGYTF. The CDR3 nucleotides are TGTGCCAGCAGAAATTCACGGACAGGGGGTGGCTACACCTTC.

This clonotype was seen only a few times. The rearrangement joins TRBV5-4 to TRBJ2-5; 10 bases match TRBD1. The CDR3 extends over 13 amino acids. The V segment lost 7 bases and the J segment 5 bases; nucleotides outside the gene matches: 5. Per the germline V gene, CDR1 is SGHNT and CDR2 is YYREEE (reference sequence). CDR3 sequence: CASWDRGHETQYF. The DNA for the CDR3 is TGTGCCAGCTGGGACAGGGGACACGAGACCCAGTACTTC.

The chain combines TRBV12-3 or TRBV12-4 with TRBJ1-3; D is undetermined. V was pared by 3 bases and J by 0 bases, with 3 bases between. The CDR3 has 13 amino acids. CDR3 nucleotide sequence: TGTGCCAGCAGTTTCACCTCTGGAAACACCATATATTTT. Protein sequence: CASSFTSGNTIYF.

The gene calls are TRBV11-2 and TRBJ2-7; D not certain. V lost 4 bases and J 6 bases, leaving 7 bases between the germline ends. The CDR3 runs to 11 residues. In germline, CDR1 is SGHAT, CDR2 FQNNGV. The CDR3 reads CASSSNLEQYF. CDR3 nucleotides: TGTGCCAGCAGCTCTAATCTCGAGCAGTACTTC.

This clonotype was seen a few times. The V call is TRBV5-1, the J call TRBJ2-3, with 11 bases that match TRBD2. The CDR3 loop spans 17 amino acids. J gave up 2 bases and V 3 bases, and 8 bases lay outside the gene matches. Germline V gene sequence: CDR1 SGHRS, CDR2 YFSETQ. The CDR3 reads CASSSGTSGLYTDTQYF. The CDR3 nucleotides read TGCGCCAGCAGCTCCGGGACTAGCGGCCTATACACAGATACGCAGTATTTT.

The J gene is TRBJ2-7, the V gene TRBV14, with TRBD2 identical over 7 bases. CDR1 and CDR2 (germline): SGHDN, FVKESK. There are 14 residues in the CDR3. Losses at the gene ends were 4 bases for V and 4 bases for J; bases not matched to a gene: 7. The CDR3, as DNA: TGTGCCAGCAGCCCCGCCGGGGGAGGGTACGAGCAGTACTTC. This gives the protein CASSPAGGGYEQYF.